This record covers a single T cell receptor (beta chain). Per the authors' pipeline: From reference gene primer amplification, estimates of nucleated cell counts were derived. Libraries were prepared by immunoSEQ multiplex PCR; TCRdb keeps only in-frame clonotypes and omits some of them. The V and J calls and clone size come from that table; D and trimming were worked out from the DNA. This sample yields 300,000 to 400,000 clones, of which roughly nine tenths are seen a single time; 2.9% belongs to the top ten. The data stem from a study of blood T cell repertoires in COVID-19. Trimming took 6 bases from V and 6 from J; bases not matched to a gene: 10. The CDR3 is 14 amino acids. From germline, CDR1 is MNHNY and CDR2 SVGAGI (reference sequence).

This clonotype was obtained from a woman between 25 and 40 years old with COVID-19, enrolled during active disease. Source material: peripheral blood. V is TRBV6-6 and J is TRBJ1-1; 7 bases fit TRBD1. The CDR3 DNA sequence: TGTGCCAGCAGCGACGGACCAACAGGGGCTGAAGCTTTCTTT. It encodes CASSDGPTGAEAFF.